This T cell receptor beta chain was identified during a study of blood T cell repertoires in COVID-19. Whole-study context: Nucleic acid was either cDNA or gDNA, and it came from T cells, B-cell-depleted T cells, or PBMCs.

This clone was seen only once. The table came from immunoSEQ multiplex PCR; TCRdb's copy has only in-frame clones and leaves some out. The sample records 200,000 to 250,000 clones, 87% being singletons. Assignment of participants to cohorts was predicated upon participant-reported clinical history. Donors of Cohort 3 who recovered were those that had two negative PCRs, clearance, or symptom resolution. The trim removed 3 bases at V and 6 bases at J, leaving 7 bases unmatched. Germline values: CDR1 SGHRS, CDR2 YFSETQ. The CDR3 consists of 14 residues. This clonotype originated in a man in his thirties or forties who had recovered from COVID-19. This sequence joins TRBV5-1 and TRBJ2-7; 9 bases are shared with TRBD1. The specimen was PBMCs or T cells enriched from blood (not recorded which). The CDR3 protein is CASSSTQTGGEQYF. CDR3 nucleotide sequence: TGCGCCAGCAGCTCAACCCAGACAGGGGGCGAGCAGTACTTC.